The rows below give T cell receptor beta chains drawn from one sample of a study of cytomegalovirus exposure and HLA in healthy donors. TCRdb's copy holds only in-frame clones and misses some; the assay was immunoSEQ multiplex PCR. The sample contains 110,000 to 150,000 clones, 60% to 80% of which appear only once. Sequenced: PBMCs. Every receptor here comes from a female donor in good health and CMV-seronegative. CDR3s include the opening cysteine and the closing phenylalanine or tryptophan. The D gene is left open where the match is weak. Expanded clones get a size class; other rows say once, few or many, or leave the size out.

abundance,v_gene,d_gene,j_gene,CDR3nt,CDR3aa
-,TRBV11-1,-,TRBJ1-3,TGTGCCAGCAGCCGGACTCTCTCTGGAAACACCATATATTTT,CASSRTLSGNTIYF
-,TRBV7-3,TRBD2,TRBJ2-3,TGTGCCAGCAGCTTAGGGGACTACACAGATACGCAGTATTTT,CASSLGDYTDTQYF
-,TRBV5-1,TRBD1,TRBJ1-5,TGCGCCAGCAGCTTGGACCCGGACAGGGGATATCAGCCCCAGCATTTT,CASSLDPDRGYQPQHF
-,TRBV7-3,TRBD2,TRBJ2-1,TGTGCCAGCAGCTTCGGACTAGCCAATGAGCAGTTCTTC,CASSFGLANEQFF
-,TRBV11-3,TRBD2,TRBJ2-7,TGTGCCAGCAGCTTAGACGGCGGGAGCTACGAGCAGTACTTC,CASSLDGGSYEQYF
-,TRBV18,TRBD1,TRBJ1-5,TGTGCCAGCTCACTCGACAGGGGCAATCAGCCCCAGCATTTT,CASSLDRGNQPQHF
-,TRBV5-6,TRBD2,TRBJ2-1,TGTGCCAGCAGCCCACTAGCGGGGGGGTCCAATGAGCAGTTCTTC,CASSPLAGGSNEQFF
-,TRBV7-2,-,TRBJ1-1,TGTGCCAGCAGCTCCCTCATAGGTGTGGGGATTGGGAGGAACACTGAAGCTTTCTTT,CASSSLIGVGIGRNTEAFF
-,TRBV19,TRBD1,TRBJ1-4,TGTGCCAGTAGTAAAGGACAGGGGGCGGGAAAACTGTTTTTT,CASSKGQGAGKLFF
few,TRBV5-6,-,TRBJ1-5,TGTGCCAGCAGCTTGGCCGGGGGTTCCGGGGGTCAGCCCCAGCATTTT,CASSLAGGSGGQPQHF
-,TRBV27,TRBD1,TRBJ1-2,TGTGCCAGCAGCTCCTCCGGGGGACAGGGCTACACCTTC,CASSSSGGQGYTF
-,TRBV13,-,TRBJ2-7,TGTGCCAGCAGCTTAACCCAACAAGAGCAGTACTTC,CASSLTQQEQYF
-,TRBV25-1,TRBD1,TRBJ1-2,TGTGCCAGCAGTGACAGGGGGCGTGGCTACACCTTC,CASSDRGRGYTF
-,TRBV7-6,TRBD2,TRBJ2-2,TGTGCCAGCAGCTCCCGGACTAGAAGGGGCACCGGGGAGCTGTTTTTT,CASSSRTRRGTGELFF
once,TRBV9,TRBD2,TRBJ2-2,TGTGCCAGCAGCCCAACCGGGACTAGCAGACCGAACACCGGGGAGCTGTTTTTT,CASSPTGTSRPNTGELFF
-,TRBV9,TRBD1,TRBJ1-2,TGTGCCAGCAGCGGAGGAGCTACCAGGGGGCTGGAGGACTATGGCTACACCTTC,CASSGGATRGLEDYGYTF
few,TRBV18,-,TRBJ1-1,TGTGCCAGCTCACCACTGGGGGCCGAAGCTTTCTTT,CASSPLGAEAFF
-,TRBV10-2,-,TRBJ2-7,TGCGCCAGCAGAGCGGCTGTAACCTACGAGCAGTACTTC,CASRAAVTYEQYF
-,TRBV6-1,TRBD1,TRBJ2-4,TGTGCCAGCACCCTCGGGACAGCTAAAAACATTCAGTACTTC,CASTLGTAKNIQYF
-,TRBV5-1,TRBD1,TRBJ2-5,TGCGCCAGCAGCTCTCAGGGAGGGACAGGGGCGGCTTTAGGAGAGCAGTACTTC,CASSSQGGTGAALGEQYF
-,TRBV7-3,TRBD2,TRBJ2-7,TGTGCCAGCAGCTCGACTAGCGGGAGTCCCTACGAGCAGTACTTC,CASSSTSGSPYEQYF
-,TRBV6-1,-,TRBJ2-5,TGTGCCAGCAGTGAAACTGGGAGGACGGGGACCCAGTACTTC,CASSETGRTGTQYF
-,TRBV4-2,TRBD2,TRBJ2-3,TGTGCCAGCAGCCGGGGGACTAGCTCCTTAACAGATACGCAGTATTTT,CASSRGTSSLTDTQYF
-,TRBV27,TRBD2,TRBJ2-4,TGTGCCAGTAGGGCGGGACTAGCGAGAAACATTCAGTACTTC,CASRAGLARNIQYF
-,TRBV9,TRBD1,TRBJ1-1,TGTGCCAGCAGCCCCCAGGGGGAGAGCGGTGGGGCTTTCTTT,CASSPQGESGGAFF
-,TRBV4-1,-,TRBJ1-5,TGCGCCAGCAGCCAAGGCAGCGGGGGCAATCAGCCCCAGCATTTT,CASSQGSGGNQPQHF
-,TRBV4-1,-,TRBJ2-7,TGCGCCAGCAGCCAAGGGGGCGGCTACTACGAGCAGTACTTC,CASSQGGGYYEQYF
few,TRBV9,-,TRBJ1-6,TGTGCCAGCAGCTTCGCGGCCTTAAATTCACCCCTCCACTTT,CASSFAALNSPLHF
few,TRBV25-1,TRBD2,TRBJ2-5,TGTGCCAGCAGTGCGGTCCTAGCGGGGAGTGAGACCCAGTACTTC,CASSAVLAGSETQYF
-,TRBV6-1,-,TRBJ2-4,TGTGCCAGCAGTGAAAGAAGGGGGGCGGGGAGGGCAGGGAACATTCAGTACTTC,CASSERRGAGRAGNIQYF
-,TRBV10-2,TRBD1,TRBJ1-2,TGCGCCAGCAGTGATAGGGGACAGGTGTCCTATGGCTACACCTTC,CASSDRGQVSYGYTF
-,TRBV6-1,-,TRBJ2-7,TGTGCCAGCAATAAACCGGGACTTTTAGGCTACGAGCAGTACTTC,CASNKPGLLGYEQYF
-,TRBV4-2,TRBD2,TRBJ2-2,TGTGCCAGCAGCCAAGCTCGAGGATCTAGCGGGGCTAACACCGGGGAGCTGTTTTTT,CASSQARGSSGANTGELFF
-,TRBV6-1,-,TRBJ2-1,TGTGCCAGCATAGAAGGAGGTGAGCAGTTCTTC,CASIEGGEQFF
-,TRBV11-2,TRBD2,TRBJ2-5,TGTGCCAGCAGATTACTAGCGGGAGCCGGAGAGACCCAGTACTTC,CASRLLAGAGETQYF
-,TRBV9,-,TRBJ2-7,TGTGCCAGCAGCGTAGAGAGCCCATCGGGCGAGCAGTACTTC,CASSVESPSGEQYF
-,TRBV6-1,-,TRBJ1-5,TGTGCCAGCAGTGAACCGGCAGGCCCTTTACTTCAGCCCCAGCATTTT,CASSEPAGPLLQPQHF
-,TRBV9,TRBD1,TRBJ1-3,TGTGCCAGCAGCCCCACTCCAGGGGGATCCGGAAACACCATATATTTT,CASSPTPGGSGNTIYF
-,TRBV27,TRBD1,TRBJ1-2,TGTGCCAGCAGTCAGGGACAGGGGGCGCCTAGAGGCTACACCTTC,CASSQGQGAPRGYTF
-,TRBV27,TRBD2,TRBJ2-7,TGTGCCAGCAGCTGGACTAGCGGTGGTTACGAGCAGTACTTC,CASSWTSGGYEQYF
-,TRBV7-7,TRBD1,TRBJ2-7,TGTGCTAGCAGCCCGGACAGGAGAGCCTACGAGCAGTACTTC,CASSPDRRAYEQYF
once,TRBV7-9,TRBD1,TRBJ2-5,TGTGCCAGCAGCTCGACAGGGGCCCAAGAGACCCAGTACTTC,CASSSTGAQETQYF
once,TRBV13,TRBD2,TRBJ2-7,TGTGCCAGCAGCTTACGACTAGCGGCGGATTACGAGCAGTACTTC,CASSLRLAADYEQYF
-,TRBV25-1,TRBD1,TRBJ1-5,TGTGCCAGCAGTGACGGACAGGGCAACAATCAGCCCCAGCATTTT,CASSDGQGNNQPQHF
-,TRBV30,TRBD1,TRBJ2-7,TGTGCCTGGGCGACAGGGTTTTACGAGCAGTACTTC,CAWATGFYEQYF
-,TRBV10-1,TRBD1,TRBJ2-7,TGCGCCAGCAGTGAGGGGGACAGGGGAGGTCCCTACGAGCAGTACTTC,CASSEGDRGGPYEQYF
-,TRBV9,TRBD2,TRBJ2-3,TGTGCCAGCAGCGTAGCCCCTAGCGGGAGGGCCCCTAGCACAGATACGCAGTATTTT,CASSVAPSGRAPSTDTQYF
-,TRBV27,TRBD1,TRBJ1-1,TGTGCCAGCAGTTTTAGACAGGGGGACACTGAAGCTTTCTTT,CASSFRQGDTEAFF
-,TRBV27,TRBD2,TRBJ2-1,TGTGCCAGCAGTTTACCAAATAGCGGGGGGCAACAGTTCTTC,CASSLPNSGGQQFF
-,TRBV7-9,-,TRBJ1-3,TGTGCCAGCAGATCAGACAGTAACACCATATATTTT,CASRSDSNTIYF
-,TRBV2,TRBD2,TRBJ2-3,TGTGCCAGCAGTGCGCGACTAGCGGGAGGAGATACGCAGTATTTT,CASSARLAGGDTQYF
-,TRBV6-5,TRBD2,TRBJ2-1,TGTGCCAGCAGTACTAGCGGAAGCTCCTACAATGAGCAGTTCTTC,CASSTSGSSYNEQFF
-,TRBV18,TRBD1,TRBJ2-7,TGTGCCAGCTCACGACAGGGGAATTGGGACGAGCAGTACTTC,CASSRQGNWDEQYF
-,TRBV2,TRBD1,TRBJ1-5,TGTGCAACGCTACAGGGGTTCGATCAGCCCCAGCATTTT,CATLQGFDQPQHF
-,TRBV9,-,TRBJ1-6,TGTGCCAGCAGCGCCGGGGGTGGTAATAATTCACCCCTCCACTTT,CASSAGGGNNSPLHF